A selection of T cell receptor beta chains follows, all from one sample in a study of PD-1 blockade in classical Hodgkin lymphoma. The table came from immunoSEQ multiplex PCR; TCRdb's copy has only in-frame clones and leaves some out. There are 53,000 or so clones in the sample; roughly 80% occur only once, and around 17% lies in the top ten. Sequencing was performed on peripheral blood mononuclear cells (PBMCs), taken at baseline. These receptors were collected from a human donor with classical Hodgkin lymphoma. Each CDR3 is given with its conserved first and last residue. A D gene is named only where the DNA matches it firmly. Clone size is given for some rows only: seen once, a few or many times, or a class if the clone is expanded.

d_call	j_call	v_call	clone_size	cdr3_nt	cdr3_aa
.	TRBJ1-1	TRBV7-2	.	TGTGCCAGCAGCTCCGAACTTTTACATGAAGCTTTCTTT	CASSSELLHEAFF
TRBD2	TRBJ2-2	TRBV10-2	.	TGCGCCAGCAGTAGACTAGCCCCCAACACCGGGGAGCTGTTTTTT	CASSRLAPNTGELFF
.	TRBJ2-5	TRBV19	.	TGTGCCAGTAGTGCCACCGGGCTAGGCGGGCAGACCCAGTACTTC	CASSATGLGGQTQYF
.	TRBJ1-2	TRBV2	.	TGTGCCAGCAGCCCTCAGTCCTATGGCTACACCTTC	CASSPQSYGYTF
.	TRBJ2-2	TRBV9	.	TGTGCCAGCAGCGGCTTGCCCGGGACCGGGGAGCTGTTTTTT	CASSGLPGTGELFF
.	TRBJ2-2	TRBV21-1	.	TGTGCCAGCAGCAAAGGCTCCTCTAGCGGGAGGAACACCGGGGAGCTGTTTTTT	CASSKGSSSGRNTGELFF
.	TRBJ2-1	TRBV5-6	few	TGTGCCAGCAGCTTCGGTCCAGAATTCGGTGAGCAGTTCTTC	CASSFGPEFGEQFF
TRBD2	TRBJ2-1	TRBV6-5	.	TGTGCCAGCAGCTGGGGGGAGGGGTTCAATGAGCAGTTCTTC	CASSWGEGFNEQFF
.	TRBJ2-7	TRBV7-9	few	TGTGCCAGCAGCTTGCCAGGGACCTACGAGCAGTACTTC	CASSLPGTYEQYF
.	TRBJ2-3	TRBV10-2	.	TGCGCCAGCAGTGAGGCCCGGACTGGGACAGATACGCAGTATTTT	CASSEARTGTDTQYF
.	TRBJ2-3	TRBV4-3	.	TGCGCCAGCAGCCTTTTCGCCGACAGCACAGATACGCAGTATTTT	CASSLFADSTDTQYF
.	TRBJ1-2	TRBV28	.	TGTGCCAGCAGTCTTATGGATGGCTACACCTTC	CASSLMDGYTF
TRBD1	TRBJ1-6	TRBV27	.	TGTGCCAGCAGGCCCACACAGGGGATCAAGGATTCACCCCTCCACTTT	CASRPTQGIKDSPLHF